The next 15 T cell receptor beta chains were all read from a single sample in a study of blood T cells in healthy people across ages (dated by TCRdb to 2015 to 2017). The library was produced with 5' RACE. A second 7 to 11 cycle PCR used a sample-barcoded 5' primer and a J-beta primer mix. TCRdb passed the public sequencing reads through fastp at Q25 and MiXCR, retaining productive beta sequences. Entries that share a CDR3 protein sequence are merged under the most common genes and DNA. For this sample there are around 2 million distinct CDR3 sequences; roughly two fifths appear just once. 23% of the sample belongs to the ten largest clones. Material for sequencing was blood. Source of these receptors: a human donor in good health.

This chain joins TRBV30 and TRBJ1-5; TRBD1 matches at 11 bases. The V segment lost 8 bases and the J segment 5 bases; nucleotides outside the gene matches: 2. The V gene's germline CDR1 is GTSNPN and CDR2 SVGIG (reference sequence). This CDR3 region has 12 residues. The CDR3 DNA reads TGTGCCCAGGGACAGGGGGATCAGCCCCAGCATTTT. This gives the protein CAQGQGDQPQHF. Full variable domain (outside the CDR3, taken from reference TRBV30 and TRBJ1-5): SQTIHQWPATLVQPVGSPLSLECTVEGTSNPNLYWYRQAAGRGLQLLFYSVGIGQISSEVPQNLSASRPQDRQFILSSKKLLLSDSGFYLCAQGQGDQPQHFGDGTRLSIL.

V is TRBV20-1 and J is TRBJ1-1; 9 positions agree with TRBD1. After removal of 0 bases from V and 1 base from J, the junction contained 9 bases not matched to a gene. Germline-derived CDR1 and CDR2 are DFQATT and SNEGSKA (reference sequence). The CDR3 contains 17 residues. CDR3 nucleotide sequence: TGCAGTGCTAGAGATTCCAGGACAGGGGTTGGGAACACTGAAGCTTTCTTT. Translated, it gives CSARDSRTGVGNTEAFF.

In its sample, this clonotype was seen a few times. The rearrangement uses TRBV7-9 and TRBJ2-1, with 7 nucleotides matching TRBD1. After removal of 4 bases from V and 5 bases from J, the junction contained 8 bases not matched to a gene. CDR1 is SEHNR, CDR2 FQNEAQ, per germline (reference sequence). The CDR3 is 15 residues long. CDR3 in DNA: TGTGCCAGCAGCTCGGGACAGTTGGGTGACAATGAGCAGTTCTTC. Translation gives CASSSGQLGDNEQFF.

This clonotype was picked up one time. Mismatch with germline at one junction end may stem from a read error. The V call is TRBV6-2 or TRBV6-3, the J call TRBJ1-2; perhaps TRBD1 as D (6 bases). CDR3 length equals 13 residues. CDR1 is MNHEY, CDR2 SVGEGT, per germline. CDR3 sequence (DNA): TGTGCCAGCAGTTTGATGGCAGGGGCTGGCTGCACCTTC. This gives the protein CASSLMAGAGCTF.

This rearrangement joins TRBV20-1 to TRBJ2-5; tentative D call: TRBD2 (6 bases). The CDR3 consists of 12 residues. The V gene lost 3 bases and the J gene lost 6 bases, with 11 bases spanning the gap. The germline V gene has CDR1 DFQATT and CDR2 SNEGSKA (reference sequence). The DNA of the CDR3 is TGCAGTGCTAGCGGGGGAAGAAAGACCCAGTACTTC. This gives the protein CSASGGRKTQYF.

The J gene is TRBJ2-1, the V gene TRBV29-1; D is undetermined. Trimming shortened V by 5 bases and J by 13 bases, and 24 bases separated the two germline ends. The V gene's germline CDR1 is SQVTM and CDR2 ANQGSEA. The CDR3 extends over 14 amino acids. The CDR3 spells CSVTTAVWQETQFF. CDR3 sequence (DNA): TGCAGCGTTACTACAGCCGTATGGCAAGAGACCCAGTTCTTC.

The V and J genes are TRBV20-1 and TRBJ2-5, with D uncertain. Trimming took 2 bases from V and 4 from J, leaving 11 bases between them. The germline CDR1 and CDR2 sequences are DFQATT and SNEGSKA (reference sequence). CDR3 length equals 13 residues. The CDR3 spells CSARLARLETQYF. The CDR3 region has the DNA TGCAGTGCTAGATTAGCTAGATTAGAGACCCAGTACTTC.

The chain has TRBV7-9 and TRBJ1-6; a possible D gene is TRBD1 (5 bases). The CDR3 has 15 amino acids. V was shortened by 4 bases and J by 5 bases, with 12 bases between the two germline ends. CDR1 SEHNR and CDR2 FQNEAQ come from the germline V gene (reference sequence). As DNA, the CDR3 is TGTGCCAGCAGCTCGACGGGGCGGAATAATTCACCCCTCCACTTT. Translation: CASSSTGRNNSPLHF.

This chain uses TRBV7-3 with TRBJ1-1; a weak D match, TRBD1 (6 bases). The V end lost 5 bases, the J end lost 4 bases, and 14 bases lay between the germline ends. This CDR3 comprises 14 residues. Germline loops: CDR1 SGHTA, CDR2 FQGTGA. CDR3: CASSQSDRLTEAFF. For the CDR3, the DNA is TGTGCCAGCAGCCAATCGGACAGACTCACTGAAGCTTTCTTT.

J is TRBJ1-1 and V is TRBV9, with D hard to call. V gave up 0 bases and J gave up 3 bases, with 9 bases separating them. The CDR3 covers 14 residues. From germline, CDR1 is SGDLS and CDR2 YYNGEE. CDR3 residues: CASSVEEVDTEAFF. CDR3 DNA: TGTGCCAGCAGCGTAGAGGAAGTCGACACTGAAGCTTTCTTT.

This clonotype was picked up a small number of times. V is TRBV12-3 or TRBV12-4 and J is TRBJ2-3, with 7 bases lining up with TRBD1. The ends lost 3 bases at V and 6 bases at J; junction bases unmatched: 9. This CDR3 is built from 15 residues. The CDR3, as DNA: TGTGCCAGCAGTTTTAGACAGGGCAGAGACGATACGCAGTATTTT. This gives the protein CASSFRQGRDDTQYF.

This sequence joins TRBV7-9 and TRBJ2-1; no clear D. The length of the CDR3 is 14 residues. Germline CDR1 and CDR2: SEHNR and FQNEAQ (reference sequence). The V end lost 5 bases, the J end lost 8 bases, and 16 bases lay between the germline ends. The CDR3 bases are TGTGCCAGCAGCGAAATGAGCGCTCGAGATGAGCAGTTCTTC. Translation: CASSEMSARDEQFF.

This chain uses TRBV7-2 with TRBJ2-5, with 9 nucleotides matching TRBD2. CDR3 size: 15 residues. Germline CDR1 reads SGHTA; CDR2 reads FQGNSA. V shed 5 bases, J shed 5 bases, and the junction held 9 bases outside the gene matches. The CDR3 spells CASSAQAGGMETQYF. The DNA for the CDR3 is TGTGCCAGCAGCGCACAAGCGGGGGGTATGGAGACCCAGTACTTC.

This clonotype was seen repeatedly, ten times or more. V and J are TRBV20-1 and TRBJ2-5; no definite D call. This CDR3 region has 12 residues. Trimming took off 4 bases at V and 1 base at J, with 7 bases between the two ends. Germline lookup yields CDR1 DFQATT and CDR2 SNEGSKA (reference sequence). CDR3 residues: CSATGFQETQYF. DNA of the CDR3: TGCAGTGCTACCGGGTTCCAAGAGACCCAGTACTTC.

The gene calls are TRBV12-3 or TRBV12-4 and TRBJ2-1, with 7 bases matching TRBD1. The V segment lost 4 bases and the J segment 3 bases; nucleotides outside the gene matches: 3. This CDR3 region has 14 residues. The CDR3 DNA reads TGTGCCAGCAGTTGGGACAGCTACTACAATGAGCAGTTCTTC. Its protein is CASSWDSYYNEQFF.